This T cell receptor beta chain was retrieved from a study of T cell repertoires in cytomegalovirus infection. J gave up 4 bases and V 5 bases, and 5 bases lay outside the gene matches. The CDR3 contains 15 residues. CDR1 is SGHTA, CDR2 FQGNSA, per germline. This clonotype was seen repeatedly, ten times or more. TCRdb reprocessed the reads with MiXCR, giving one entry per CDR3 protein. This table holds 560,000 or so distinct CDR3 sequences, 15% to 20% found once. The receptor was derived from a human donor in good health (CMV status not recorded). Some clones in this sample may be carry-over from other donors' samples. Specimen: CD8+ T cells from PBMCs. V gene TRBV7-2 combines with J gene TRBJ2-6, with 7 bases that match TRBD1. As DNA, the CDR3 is TGTGCCAGCAGCATAAGGGGGCGAGGGGCCAACGTCCTGACTTTC. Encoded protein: CASSIRGRGANVLTF.